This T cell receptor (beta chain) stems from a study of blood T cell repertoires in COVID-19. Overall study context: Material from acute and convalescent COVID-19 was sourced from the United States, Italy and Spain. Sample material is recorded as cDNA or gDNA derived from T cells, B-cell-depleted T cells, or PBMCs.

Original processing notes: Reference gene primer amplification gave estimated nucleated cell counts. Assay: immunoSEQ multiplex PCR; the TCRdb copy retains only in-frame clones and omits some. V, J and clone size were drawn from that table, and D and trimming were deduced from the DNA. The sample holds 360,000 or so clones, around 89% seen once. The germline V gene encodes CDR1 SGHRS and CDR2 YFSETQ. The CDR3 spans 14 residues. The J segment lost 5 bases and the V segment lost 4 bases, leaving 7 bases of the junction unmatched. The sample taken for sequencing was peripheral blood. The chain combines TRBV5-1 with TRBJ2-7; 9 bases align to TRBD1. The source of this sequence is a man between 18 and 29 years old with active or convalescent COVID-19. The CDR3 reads CASSAGQGRNEQYF. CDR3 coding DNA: TGCGCCAGCAGCGCGGGACAGGGTCGAAACGAGCAGTACTTC.